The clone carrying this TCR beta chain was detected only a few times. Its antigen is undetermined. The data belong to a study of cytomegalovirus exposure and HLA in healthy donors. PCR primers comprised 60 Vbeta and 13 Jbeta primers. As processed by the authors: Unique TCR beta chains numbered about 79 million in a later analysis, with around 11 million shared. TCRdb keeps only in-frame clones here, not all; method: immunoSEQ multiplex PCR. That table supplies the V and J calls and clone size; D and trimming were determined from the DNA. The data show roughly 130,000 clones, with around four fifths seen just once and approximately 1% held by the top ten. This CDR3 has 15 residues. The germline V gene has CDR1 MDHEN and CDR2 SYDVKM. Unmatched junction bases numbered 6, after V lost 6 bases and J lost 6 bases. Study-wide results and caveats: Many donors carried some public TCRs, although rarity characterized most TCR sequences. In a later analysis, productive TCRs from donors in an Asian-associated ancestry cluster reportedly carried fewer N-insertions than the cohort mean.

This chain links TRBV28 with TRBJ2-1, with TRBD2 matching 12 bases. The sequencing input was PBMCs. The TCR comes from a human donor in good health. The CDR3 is CASRLAGGPRNEQFF. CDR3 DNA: TGTGCCAGCAGGCTAGCGGGGGGGCCGCGCAATGAGCAGTTCTTC.